This T cell receptor (beta chain) was sequenced in a study of T cell responses to AZD1222 COVID-19 vaccine. Here immunoSEQ multiplex PCR was the method, and the copy in TCRdb shows in-frame clones only, minus some. This repertoire shows 110,000 or so clones, about 85% found once; its top ten account for 5.2%. The CDR3 runs 13 residues. From germline, CDR1 is LNHDA and CDR2 SQIVND (reference sequence). The V end was cut by 3 bases, the J end by 8 bases, with 12 bases between. Specimen: peripheral blood, collected on day 0 of AZD1222 vaccination. The V gene is TRBV19, the J gene TRBJ2-3; D is perhaps TRBD1 (5 bases). This clonotype was obtained from an adult in good health. CDR3 residues: CASSIPGYRTQYF. CDR3 nucleotide sequence: TGTGCCAGTAGTATTCCAGGGTACCGTACGCAGTATTTT.